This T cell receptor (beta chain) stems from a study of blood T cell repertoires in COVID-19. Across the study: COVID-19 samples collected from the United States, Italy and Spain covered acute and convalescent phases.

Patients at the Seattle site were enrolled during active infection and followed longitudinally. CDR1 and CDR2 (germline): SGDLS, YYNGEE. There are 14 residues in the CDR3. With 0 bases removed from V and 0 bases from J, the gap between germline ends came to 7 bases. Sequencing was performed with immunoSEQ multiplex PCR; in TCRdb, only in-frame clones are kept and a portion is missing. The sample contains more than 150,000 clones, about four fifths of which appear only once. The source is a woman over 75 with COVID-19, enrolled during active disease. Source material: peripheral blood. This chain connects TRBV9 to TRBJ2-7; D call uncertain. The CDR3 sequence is CASSVALSSYEQYF. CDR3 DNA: TGTGCCAGCAGCGTAGCTCTAAGCTCCTACGAGCAGTACTTC.